This T cell receptor (beta chain) was recorded in a study of molecular identifiers for immune sequencing clone quantification listed by TCRdb under 2018. Notes on the research overall: For a replicate experiment, the RNA from either roughly 18,000 or 92,000 naive CD8 T cells was divided into five aliquots, and four of those aliquots went on to sequencing. This methods study benchmarked molecular-identifier clustering-based TCR repertoire sequencing (MIDCIRS) and TCR RNA copy counting, using CD8 T cells to do so. Paper-wide results and their limitations: Even against a background of 750,000 to 1,000,000 naive CD8 T cells, spiked-in Jurkat TCR RNA amounting to a single cell's worth was reported to be detectable. The naive libraries included spiked-in Jurkat TCR RNA (roughly 9 copies' worth), and this RNA is not part of the donor repertoire. Clones above 20 RNA copies held over 99% of molecules in CMV-specific effector cells but under 1% in naive cells. Identical TCR molecules sharing a barcode could cause highly expanded clone sizes to be underestimated. About three recovered TCR RNA copies per cell were obtained by modeling, versus approximately 10 by digital PCR, implying a capture efficiency of 30% to 35%. Without barcode sub-clustering, chimeric consensus sequences inflated TCR diversity; chimeras reached as high as 47%.

In its sample, this clonotype was seen many times. There is no known antigen for this receptor. Per-base qualities were not stored, and no clone one base away is much larger. Taken from cysteine to phenylalanine, the CDR3 has 16 residues. Only CDR3 DNA remains: 48 bases, in frame from the first base. Reading the germline V gene gives CDR1 MDHEN and CDR2 SYDVKM. V drops 8 bases and J drops 5 bases, leaving 21 bases in between. Naive CD8 T cell libraries were made from about 20,000 to 1,000,000 sorted cells using 10%, 30% or 50% of purified RNA. Naive CD8 T cells were FACS-sorted as CD8+CD4-CCR7+CD45RA+ on a BD FACSAria II into RLT Plus buffer. Detection sensitivity was tested by spiking Jurkat RNA equal to some 11 TCR copies' worth into samples containing roughly 17,000-1,100,000 naive CD8 T cells. Enrichment of CD8 T cells was performed with RosetteSep CD8+ T Cell Enrichment Cocktail and Ficoll-Paque, after which ACK red cell lysis was carried out.

Library preparation was by PCR. The data were produced on a NextSeq 500. Bulk TCR libraries were prepared as previously described, using TCR primers listed in Table S5. The Qiagen AllPrep DNA/RNA kit was used to purify total RNA. Before any analysis, reads coming from multiple sequencing runs of the same library were combined into one pool. In the authors' own workflow: Only reads with exact TCR constant sequence were kept, trimmed to 150 nt, and grouped by their 12-nt molecular barcodes. Reads in each barcode group were sub-clustered using a 15% Levenshtein threshold, and a quality-weighted consensus sequence was built for each RNA molecule. Non-functional sequences were filtered out, along with any lower-count sequence sitting one edit away from another sequence. Based on a fit of two negative binomial distributions, barcode sub-clusters having less than 20% of the maximum read count were discarded. TCRdb redid the processing of the public reads, applying fastp at Q25 and MiXCR, and retained in-frame beta chains. Merged by CDR3 protein, the rows form single entries marked with the most common genes and DNA. These V and J calls derive from TCRdb rather than the authors' analysis. The table for this sample lists some 91,000 distinct CDR3 sequences; 20% to 30% of them were counted only once. The ten largest clones capture about 0.94% of the sample.

Sequenced: naive CD8+ T cells from blood, with Jurkat cell RNA spiked in. In light of the paper, this sample's cell subset or site label describes: FACS-sorted CD8+CD4-CCR7+CD45RA+ naive T cells. This chain is built from TRBV28 and TRBJ2-2, with TRBD2 perhaps the D gene, on 5 matching bases. This TCR was sampled from a human donor in good health. Some libraries in this study had Jurkat cell RNA spiked in. In nucleotide form, the sequence is TGTGCCAGCCGAAAAGAGGGTACGCCTTTAACCGGGGAGCTGTTTTTT. This encodes CASRKEGTPLTGELFF.